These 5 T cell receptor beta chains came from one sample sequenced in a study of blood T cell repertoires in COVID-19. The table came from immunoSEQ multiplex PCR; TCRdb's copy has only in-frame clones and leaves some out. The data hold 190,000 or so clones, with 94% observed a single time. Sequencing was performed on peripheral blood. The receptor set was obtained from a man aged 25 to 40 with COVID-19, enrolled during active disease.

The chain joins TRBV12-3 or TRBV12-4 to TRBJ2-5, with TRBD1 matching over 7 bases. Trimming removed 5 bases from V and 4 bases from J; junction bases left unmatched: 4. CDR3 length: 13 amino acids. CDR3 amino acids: CASSNRGRETQYF. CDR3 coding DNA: TGTGCCAGCAGTAACAGGGGTCGAGAGACCCAGTACTTC.

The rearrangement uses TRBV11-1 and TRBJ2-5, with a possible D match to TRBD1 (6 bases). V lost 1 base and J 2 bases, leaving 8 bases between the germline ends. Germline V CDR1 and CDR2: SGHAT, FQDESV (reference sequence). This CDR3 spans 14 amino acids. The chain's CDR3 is CASSLVGQQETQYF. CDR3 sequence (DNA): TGTGCCAGCAGCTTAGTGGGACAACAAGAGACCCAGTACTTC.

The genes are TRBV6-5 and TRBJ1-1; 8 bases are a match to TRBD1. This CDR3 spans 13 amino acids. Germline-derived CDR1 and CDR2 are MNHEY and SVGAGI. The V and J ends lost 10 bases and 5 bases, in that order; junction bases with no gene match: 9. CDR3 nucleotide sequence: TGTGCCACTCTCCCGACAGGGGCGACTGAAGCTTTCTTT. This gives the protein CATLPTGATEAFF.

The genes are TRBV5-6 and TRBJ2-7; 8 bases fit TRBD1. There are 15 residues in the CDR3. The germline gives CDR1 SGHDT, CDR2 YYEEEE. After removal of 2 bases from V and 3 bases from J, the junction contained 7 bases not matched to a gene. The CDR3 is CASSFLDRELYEQYF. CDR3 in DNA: TGTGCCAGCAGCTTTCTGGACAGGGAACTCTACGAGCAGTACTTC. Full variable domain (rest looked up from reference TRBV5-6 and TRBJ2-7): DAGVTQSPTHLIKTRGQQVTLRCSPKSGHDTVSWYQQALGQGPQFIFQYYEEEERQRGNFPDRFSGHQFPNYSSELNVNALLLGDSALYLCASSFLDRELYEQYFGPGTRLTVT.

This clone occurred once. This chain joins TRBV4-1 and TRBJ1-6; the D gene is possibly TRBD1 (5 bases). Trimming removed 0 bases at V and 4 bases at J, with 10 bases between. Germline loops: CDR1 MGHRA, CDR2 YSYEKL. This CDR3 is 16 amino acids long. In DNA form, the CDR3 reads TGCGCCAGCAGCCAAGAGCAAGCAGGGTATAATTCACCCCTCCACTTT. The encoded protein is CASSQEQAGYNSPLHF.